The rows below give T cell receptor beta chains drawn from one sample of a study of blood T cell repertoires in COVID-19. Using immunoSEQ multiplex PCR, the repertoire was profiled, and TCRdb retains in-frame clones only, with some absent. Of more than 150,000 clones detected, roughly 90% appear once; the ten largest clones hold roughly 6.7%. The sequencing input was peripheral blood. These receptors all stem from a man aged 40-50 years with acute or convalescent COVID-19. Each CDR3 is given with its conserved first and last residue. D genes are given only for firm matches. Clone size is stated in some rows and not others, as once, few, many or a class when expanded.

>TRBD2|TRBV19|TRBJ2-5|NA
TGTGCCAGTAGTATAAGAGGACTAGCGGGGGGAGAGACCCAGTACTTC
CASSIRGLAGGETQYF
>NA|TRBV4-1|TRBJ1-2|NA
TGCGCCAGCAGCCAAGACGCCTTTGGAGTCTATGGCTACACCTTC
CASSQDAFGVYGYTF
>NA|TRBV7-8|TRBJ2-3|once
TGTGCCAGCAGCTTAGGACAGGCCCGAGATACGCAGTATTTT
CASSLGQARDTQYF
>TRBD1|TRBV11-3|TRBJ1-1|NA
TGTGCCAGCAGCCCCGGGACAGGGGACACTGAAGCTTTCTTT
CASSPGTGDTEAFF
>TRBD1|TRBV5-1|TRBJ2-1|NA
TGCGCCAGCAGCTCGAAATGGGACAGCCAAAATGAGCAGTTCTTC
CASSSKWDSQNEQFF
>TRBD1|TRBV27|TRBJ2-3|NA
TGTGCCAGCAGTTTTGGGGGACAGGGTTCAGATACGCAGTATTTT
CASSFGGQGSDTQYF
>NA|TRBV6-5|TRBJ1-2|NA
TGTGCCAGCAGGAGACCGGACAAATTAAACTATGGCTACACCTTC
CASRRPDKLNYGYTF
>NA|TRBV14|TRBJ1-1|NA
TGTGCCAGCAGCCATCACTCCCCGGCAGGCACTGAAGCTTTCTTT
CASSHHSPAGTEAFF
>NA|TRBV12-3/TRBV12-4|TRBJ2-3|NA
TGTGCCAGCAGTTTAGTCAGGGTGGATACGCAGTATTTT
CASSLVRVDTQYF
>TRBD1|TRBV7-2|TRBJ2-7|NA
TGTGCCAGCAGCGGCCGACAGGGGTTTCCGCAGTACTTC
CASSGRQGFPQYF
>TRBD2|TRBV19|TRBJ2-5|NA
TGTGCCAGTAGTTTGGCGGGGGGCCAAGAGACCCAGTACTTC
CASSLAGGQETQYF
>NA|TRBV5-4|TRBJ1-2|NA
TGTGCCAGCAGAAACTACGGGGGGGAGTCACTATATGGCTACACCTTC
CASRNYGGESLYGYTF
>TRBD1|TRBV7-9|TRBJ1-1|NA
TGTGCCAGCAGCCCGGGACAGGGGGAAAACACTGAAGCTTTCTTT
CASSPGQGENTEAFF
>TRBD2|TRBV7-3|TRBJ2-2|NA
TGTGCCAGCAGCCCGGACCTGGGTCTAGCGGGTGCGGGGGAGCTGTTTTTT
CASSPDLGLAGAGELFF
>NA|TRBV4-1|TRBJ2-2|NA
TGCGCCAGCAGCCAACTCACCGGGGAGCTGTTTTTT
CASSQLTGELFF
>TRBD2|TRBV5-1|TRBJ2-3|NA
TGCGCCAGCAGCTGGGGACTAGCGGGCGCTAGCACAGATACGCAGTATTTT
CASSWGLAGASTDTQYF
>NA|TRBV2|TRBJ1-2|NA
TGTGCCAGCAGTGAAGAAAGCGTCCCTGACTATGGCTACACCTTC
CASSEESVPDYGYTF
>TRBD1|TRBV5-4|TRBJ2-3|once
TGTGCCAGCAGACCGGACAGGGGGCGGACAGATACGCAGTATTTT
CASRPDRGRTDTQYF
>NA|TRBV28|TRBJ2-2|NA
TGTGCCAGCAGTTTATGGTCCAGGGGGGTCACCGGGGAGCTGTTTTTT
CASSLWSRGVTGELFF
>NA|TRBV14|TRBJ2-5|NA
TGTGCCAGCAGCCAAGATAGGACCTCAGGGTCTGGAGAGACCCAGTACTTC
CASSQDRTSGSGETQYF
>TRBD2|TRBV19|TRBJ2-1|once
TGTGCCAGTAGCGCCTCGGTGGCTAGCGGGGGGCTGAGCTCCTACAATGAGCAGTTCTTC
CASSASVASGGLSSYNEQFF
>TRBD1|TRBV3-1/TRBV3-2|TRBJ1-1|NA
TGTGCCAGCAGCCAAGACGACAGGGCGAACACTGAAGCTTTCTTT
CASSQDDRANTEAFF
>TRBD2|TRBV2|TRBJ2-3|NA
TGTGCCAGCAGTGGACTAGCAGGATATGATACGCAGTATTTT
CASSGLAGYDTQYF
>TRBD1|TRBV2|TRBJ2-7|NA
TGTGCCAGCAAGAGGAGTCGACAGGGGGCGTACGAGCAGTACTTC
CASKRSRQGAYEQYF
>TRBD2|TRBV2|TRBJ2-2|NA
TGTGCCACCGGGACTAGCGGGGGGGCGACCGGGGAGCTGTTTTTT
CATGTSGGATGELFF
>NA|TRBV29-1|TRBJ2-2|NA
TGCAGCATAACGACGGGGACCGGGGAGCTGTTTTTT
CSITTGTGELFF
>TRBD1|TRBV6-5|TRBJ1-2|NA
TGTGCCAGCAGTTTGACAGGGTTTGACTATGGCTACACCTTC
CASSLTGFDYGYTF
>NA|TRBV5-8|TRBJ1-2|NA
TGTGCCAGCAGCTTCCCCCTCTATGGCTACACCTTC
CASSFPLYGYTF
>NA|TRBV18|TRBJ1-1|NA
TGTGCCAGCTCACTTGGACAGCCCACTGAAGCTTTCTTT
CASSLGQPTEAFF
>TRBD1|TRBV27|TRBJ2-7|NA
TGTGCCAGCAGTTTATGGGGGACAGGGACCTACGAGCAGTACTTC
CASSLWGTGTYEQYF
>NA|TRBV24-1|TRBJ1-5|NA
TGTGCCACCAGACCCACAGGGTACGATCAGCCCCAGCATTTT
CATRPTGYDQPQHF
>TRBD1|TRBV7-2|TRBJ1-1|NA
TGTGCCAGCAGCCCCGGGACAGGGGCTTGGAGGACAACTGAAGCTTTCTTT
CASSPGTGAWRTTEAFF
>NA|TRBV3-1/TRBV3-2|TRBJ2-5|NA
TGTGCCAGCAGCAGGGGTAGCCTACCACGGGAGACCCAGTACTTC
CASSRGSLPRETQYF
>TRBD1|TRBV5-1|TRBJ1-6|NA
TGCGCCAGCAGCGCGACAGCAGGGGGTTCACCCCTCCACTTT
CASSATAGGSPLHF
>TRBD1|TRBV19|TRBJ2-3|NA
TGTGCCAGTAGTTCGACAGGGGGTCCCTCAGATACGCAGTATTTT
CASSSTGGPSDTQYF